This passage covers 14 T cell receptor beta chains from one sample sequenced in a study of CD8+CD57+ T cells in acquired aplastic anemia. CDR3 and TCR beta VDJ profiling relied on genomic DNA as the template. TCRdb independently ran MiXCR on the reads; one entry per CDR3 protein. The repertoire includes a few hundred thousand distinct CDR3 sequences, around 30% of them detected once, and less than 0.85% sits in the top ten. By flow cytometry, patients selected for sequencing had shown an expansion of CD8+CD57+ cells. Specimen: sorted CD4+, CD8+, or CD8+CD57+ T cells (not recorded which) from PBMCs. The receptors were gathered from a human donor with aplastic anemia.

Here the CDR3 reads CASSLAGQGMHTEAFF. The CDR3 DNA is TGTGCCAGCAGCTTAGCGGGACAGGGGATGCACACTGAAGCTTTCTTT. This chain links TRBV11-1 with TRBJ1-1, with 10 bases fitting TRBD1. The CDR3 has 16 amino acids. CDR1 is SGHAT, CDR2 FQDESV, per germline (reference sequence). After removal of 0 bases from V and 3 bases from J, the junction contained 4 bases not matched to a gene.

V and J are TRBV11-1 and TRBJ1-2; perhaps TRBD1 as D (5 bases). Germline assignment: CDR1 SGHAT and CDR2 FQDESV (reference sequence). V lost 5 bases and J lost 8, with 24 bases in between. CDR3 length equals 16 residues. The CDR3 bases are TGTGCCAGCAGCCTATCGGGGGGGTTGGGAGAGAGGGGCTACACCTTC. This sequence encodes CASSLSGGLGERGYTF.

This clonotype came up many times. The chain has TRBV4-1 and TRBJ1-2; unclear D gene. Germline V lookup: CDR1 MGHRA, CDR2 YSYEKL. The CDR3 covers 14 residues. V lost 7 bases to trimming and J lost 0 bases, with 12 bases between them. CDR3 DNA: TGCGCCAGCACTCTCGGGCAGGCTAACTATGGCTACACCTTC. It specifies CASTLGQANYGYTF.

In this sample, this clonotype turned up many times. The CDR3 DNA is TGTGCCAGTAGCCTCGGCAGGGTGGGAGTAGGCACTGAAGCTTTCTTT. Its protein product is CASSLGRVGVGTEAFF. The rearrangement links TRBV19 to TRBJ1-1, with D perhaps matching TRBD1 (5 bases). CDR1 is LNHDA, CDR2 SQIVND, per germline (reference sequence). The CDR3 contains 16 residues. Trimming cost V 6 bases and J 4 bases, with 21 bases left between them. The full variable domain, its missing parts supplied by reference TRBV19 and TRBJ1-1, is DGGITQSPKYLFRKEGQNVTLSCEQNLNHDAMYWYRQDPGQGLRLIYYSQIVNDFQKGDIAEGYSVSREKKESFPLTVTSAQKNPTAFYLCASSLGRVGVGTEAFFGQGTRLTVV.

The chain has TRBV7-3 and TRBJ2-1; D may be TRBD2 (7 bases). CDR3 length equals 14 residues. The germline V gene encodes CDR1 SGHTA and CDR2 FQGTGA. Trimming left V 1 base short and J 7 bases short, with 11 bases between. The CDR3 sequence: CASSLRRGANEQFF. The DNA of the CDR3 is TGTGCCAGCAGCTTAAGACGGGGGGCAAATGAGCAGTTCTTC.

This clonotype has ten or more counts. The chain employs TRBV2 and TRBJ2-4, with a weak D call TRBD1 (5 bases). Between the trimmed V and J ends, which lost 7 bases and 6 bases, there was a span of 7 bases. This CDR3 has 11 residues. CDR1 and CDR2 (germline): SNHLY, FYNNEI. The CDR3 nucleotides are TGTGCCAGCACAGGGTTAAACATTCAGTACTTC. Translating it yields CASTGLNIQYF.

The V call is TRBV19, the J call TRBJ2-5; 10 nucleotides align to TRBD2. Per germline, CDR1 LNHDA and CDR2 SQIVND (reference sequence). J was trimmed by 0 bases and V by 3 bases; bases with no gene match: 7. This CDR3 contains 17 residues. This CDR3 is CASSIQRGGRDQETQYF. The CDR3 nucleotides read TGTGCCAGTAGTATCCAGCGGGGGGGCCGTGACCAAGAGACCCAGTACTTC.

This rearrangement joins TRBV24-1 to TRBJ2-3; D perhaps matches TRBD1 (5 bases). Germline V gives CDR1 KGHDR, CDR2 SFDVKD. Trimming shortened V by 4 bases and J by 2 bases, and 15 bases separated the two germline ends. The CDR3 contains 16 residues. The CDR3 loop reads CATSDRRQTNTDTQYF. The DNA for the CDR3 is TGTGCCACCAGTGACCGAAGACAGACAAACACAGATACGCAGTATTTT.

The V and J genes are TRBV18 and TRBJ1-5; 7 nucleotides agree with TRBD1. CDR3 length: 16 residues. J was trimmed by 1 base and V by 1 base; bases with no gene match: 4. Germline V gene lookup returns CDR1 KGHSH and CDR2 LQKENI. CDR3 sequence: CASSPQGAPSNQPQHF. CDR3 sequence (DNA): TGTGCCAGCTCACCACAGGGGGCGCCCAGCAATCAGCCCCAGCATTTT.

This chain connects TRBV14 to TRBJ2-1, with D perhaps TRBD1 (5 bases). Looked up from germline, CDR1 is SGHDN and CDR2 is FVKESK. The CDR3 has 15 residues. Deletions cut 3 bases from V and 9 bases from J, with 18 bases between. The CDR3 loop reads CASSHSGYSLGEQFF. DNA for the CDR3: TGTGCCAGCAGCCACTCAGGGTATTCCTTGGGTGAGCAGTTCTTC.

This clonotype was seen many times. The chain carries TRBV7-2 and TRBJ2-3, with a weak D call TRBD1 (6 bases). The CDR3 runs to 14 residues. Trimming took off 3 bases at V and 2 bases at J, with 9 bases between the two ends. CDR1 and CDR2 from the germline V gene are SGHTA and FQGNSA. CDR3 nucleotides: TGTGCCAGCAGCTTCGGGACATACACAGATACGCAGTATTTT. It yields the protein CASSFGTYTDTQYF.

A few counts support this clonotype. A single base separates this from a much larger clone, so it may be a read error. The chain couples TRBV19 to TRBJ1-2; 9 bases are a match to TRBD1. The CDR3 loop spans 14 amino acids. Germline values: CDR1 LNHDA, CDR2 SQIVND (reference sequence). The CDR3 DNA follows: TGTGCCAGTACCTCGGACAGGGGCAACTATGACTACACCTTC. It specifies CASTSDRGNYDYTF.

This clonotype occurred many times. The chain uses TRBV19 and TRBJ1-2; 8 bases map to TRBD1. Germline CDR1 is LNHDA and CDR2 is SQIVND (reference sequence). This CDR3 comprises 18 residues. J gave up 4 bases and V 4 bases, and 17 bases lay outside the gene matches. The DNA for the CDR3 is TGTGCCAGTAGTAACGCCGGTAGGGACAGGCGATATTCCTATGGCTACACCTTC. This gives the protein CASSNAGRDRRYSYGYTF. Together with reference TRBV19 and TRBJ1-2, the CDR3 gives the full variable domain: DGGITQSPKYLFRKEGQNVTLSCEQNLNHDAMYWYRQDPGQGLRLIYYSQIVNDFQKGDIAEGYSVSREKKESFPLTVTSAQKNPTAFYLCASSNAGRDRRYSYGYTFGSGTRLTVV.

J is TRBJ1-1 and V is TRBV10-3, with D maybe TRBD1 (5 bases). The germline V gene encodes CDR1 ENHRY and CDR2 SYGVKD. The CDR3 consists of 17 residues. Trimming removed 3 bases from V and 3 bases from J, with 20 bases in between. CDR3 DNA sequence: TGTGCCATCAGTGACTTGGGGCTTGGTTATGGCTACACTGAAGCTTTCTTT. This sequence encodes CAISDLGLGYGYTEAFF.